This entry features one T cell receptor (beta chain) sequence. There are 15 residues in the CDR3. Germline V gene lookup returns CDR1 SGHNT and CDR2 YENEEA. Trimming took 5 bases from V and 6 from J, leaving 19 bases between them. This sample stems from a study of blood T cell repertoires in COVID-19. As for the study in general: COVID-19 samples from acute and convalescent phases originated in the United States, Italy and Spain. From T cells, B-cell-depleted T cells, or PBMCs came the material, which was cDNA or gDNA.

Per the study methods: Reference gene primer amplification gave estimated nucleated cell counts. Repertoires were generated with immunoSEQ multiplex PCR, while TCRdb's copy carries only in-frame clones and drops some. For V, J and clone size, that table is used; D and trimming come from the DNA. The data contain approximately 410,000 clones, 86% of them seen just once; the ten biggest clones take up roughly 1.4%. The TCR comes from a woman in her thirties with active or convalescent COVID-19. This sequence joins TRBV11-3 and TRBJ1-1, with D perhaps matching TRBD1 (5 bases). Sequences were obtained from peripheral blood. CDR3 sequence: CASSPPNGGEAEAFF. The CDR3 DNA reads as TGTGCCAGCAGCCCCCCTAACGGGGGGGAGGCTGAAGCTTTCTTT.